This T cell receptor (beta chain) appears in the sequencing data of a study of cytomegalovirus exposure and HLA in healthy donors. Study at large: From 150 million to 200 million T cells, an earlier analysis saw 117 million unique TCR beta sequences.

With respect to this clone: Its antigen is still unknown.

Study results and caveats: Earlier analysis found most TCR beta V segments productive about 87% or about 30% of the time. Among TCR beta chains of equal frequency, HLA-associated ones were more clonally expanded in a later analysis. A later analysis linked 15,000 to 20,000 TCR beta sequences to HLA alleles at 0.05 false discovery rate.

60 Vbeta and 13 Jbeta primers were used in PCR. Measured with immunoSEQ multiplex PCR; TCRdb has only the in-frame clones, and not every one. The sample yields about 200,000 clones, just over 75% seen once. J gave up 3 bases and V 2 bases, and 7 bases lay outside the gene matches. The CDR3 contains 16 residues. CDR1 is MNHNS and CDR2 is SASEGT in the germline V gene. The chain uses TRBV6-1 and TRBJ2-7, with 10 positions matching TRBD2. This clonotype was obtained from a man in his late teens or twenties in good health and CMV-seronegative. The sample consisted of PBMCs. CDR3 protein: CASSEYVSSGSYEQYF. In nucleotides, the CDR3 is TGTGCCAGCAGTGAATACGTCTCTAGCGGGAGCTACGAGCAGTACTTC.